Below, 13 T cell receptor beta chains from the same sample are listed, as sequenced in a study of CXCR3-negative and CXCR3-positive naive CD8 T cells. Study-level points and caveats: The TRB CDR3s that CXCR3-positive naive cells carried were more hydrophobic than those of CXCR3-negative naive cells.

Their cognate antigens are unknown. The libraries of TRB cDNA were prepared using 5' RACE with UMI labels. TCRdb reanalyzed the 5' RACE reads, giving one entry per CDR3 protein sequence and no DNA. The ten top clones account for around 4.9%, within a sample of 60,000 to 65,000 distinct CDR3 sequences. Material: naive CXCR3+ CD8+ T cells from blood. Subset denoted: CD45RO-CCR7+CD27+CD95- naive CD8+ T cells expressing CXCR3 (TNR3+). The source is a human donor in good health. Some clones in this sample may be carry-over from other donors' samples.

V gene TRBV29-1 combines with J gene TRBJ2-2. CDR1 SQVTM and CDR2 ANQGSEA come from the germline V gene. The CDR3 has 14 residues. This CDR3 is CSVSYGVNTGELFF.

The chain employs TRBV28 and TRBJ2-1; the D gene TCRdb calls, TRBD1, cannot be checked with no DNA. From germline, CDR1 is MDHEN and CDR2 SYDVKM. This CDR3 has 14 amino acids. CDR3 sequence: CASRTHRDGNEQFF.

V gene TRBV29-1 combines with J gene TRBJ2-5. This CDR3 region has 12 residues. The germline gives CDR1 SQVTM, CDR2 ANQGSEA. The CDR3 region is CSVNWGQETQYF.

The V call is TRBV23-1, the J call TRBJ2-7; the D call of TRBD1 rests on TCRdb alone, since no DNA is present to check it. TRBV23-1 is marked as an open reading frame, function uncertain. This CDR3 is 16 amino acids long. The chain's CDR3 is CASSQSEGQGLHEQYF.

The V and J genes are TRBV29-1 and TRBJ2-3; as DNA is missing, the TRBD2 call by TCRdb cannot be tested. CDR1 and CDR2 from the germline V gene are SQVTM and ANQGSEA. The CDR3 extends over 17 amino acids. CDR3 sequence reads: CSVEFQTSGRDPDTQYF.

J is TRBJ2-5 and V is TRBV6-5; the D call of TRBD2 rests on TCRdb alone, since no DNA is present to check it. Germline CDR1 and CDR2: MNHEY and SVGAGI. The CDR3 extends over 14 amino acids. The CDR3 spells CASSGSAGVETQYF.

This chain connects TRBV25-1 to TRBJ1-5; without DNA, the TCRdb call of TRBD1 cannot be checked. Germline CDR1 and CDR2: MGHDK and SYGVNS. The CDR3 consists of 15 residues. CDR3 residues: CASSEGGTGDQPQHF. The full variable domain, rest sourced from reference TRBV25-1 and TRBJ1-5, is EADIYQTPRYLVIGTGKKITLECSQTMGHDKMYWYQQDPGMELHLIHYSYGVNSTEKGDLSSESTVSRIRTEHFPLTLESARPSHTSQYLCASSEGGTGDQPQHFGDGTRLSIL.

The rearrangement uses TRBV2 and TRBJ2-3; TCRdb selects TRBD1, and the lack of DNA leaves this call unchecked. CDR3 length equals 17 residues. Germline CDR1 SNHLY, CDR2 FYNNEI. CDR3 loop: CASSGTRDRVTTDTQYF.

The rearrangement links TRBV12-3 or TRBV12-4 to TRBJ2-1; TCRdb reports TRBD2, a call that lacks DNA to check it against. CDR3 length: 15 amino acids. The CDR3 region is CASSPPGLAIDEQFF.

The rearrangement links TRBV20-1 to TRBJ2-7; TCRdb's D call, TRBD1, is unchecked because there is no DNA. Germline CDR1 and CDR2: DFQATT and SNEGSKA (reference sequence). The length of the CDR3 is 17 residues. CDR3: CSAHLSLDSRSSYEQYF.

The CDR3 protein is CSVEFGGETTEAFF. This chain uses TRBV29-1 with TRBJ1-1. The CDR3 runs 14 residues. From germline, CDR1 is SQVTM and CDR2 ANQGSEA. Full variable domain (missing parts from reference TRBV29-1 and TRBJ1-1): SAVISQKPSRDICQRGTSLTIQCQVDSQVTMMFWYRQQPGQSLTLIATANQGSEATYESGFVIDKFPISRPNLTFSTLTVSNMSPEDSSIYLCSVEFGGETTEAFFGQGTRLTVV.

This chain uses TRBV7-9 with TRBJ1-5. The CDR3 consists of 12 residues. Per germline, CDR1 SEHNR and CDR2 FQNEAQ (reference sequence). The CDR3 is CASSLDAEPQHF.

This chain uses TRBV9 with TRBJ2-1; TCRdb designates TRBD2, a call that cannot be tested without DNA. The germline V gene has CDR1 SGDLS and CDR2 YYNGEE. The CDR3 spans 15 residues. Here the CDR3 reads CASSVGLAENNELFF.